Below are 26 T cell receptor beta chains sequenced from a single sample in a study of shared clonotypes between healthy human individuals. Assay used: immunoSEQ multiplex PCR; TCRdb lists only in-frame clones, some missing. The repertoire holds 2.5 million or so clones, with more than 90% as singletons. The sample taken for sequencing was naive CD4+ T cells sorted from blood. The subset is: CD45RA+ positively selected. The receptors come from a man aged 18-30 years in good health.

This sequence joins TRBV30 and TRBJ2-2, with D perhaps matching TRBD2 (6 bases). The CDR3 contains 16 residues. V lost 4 bases to trimming and J lost 6 bases, with 21 bases between them. Germline CDR1 and CDR2: GTSNPN and SVGIG (reference sequence). The CDR3 region is CAWTFGGAFGAGELFF. CDR3 in DNA: TGTGCCTGGACCTTCGGAGGGGCCTTTGGCGCCGGGGAGCTGTTTTTT. Full variable domain (missing parts from reference TRBV30 and TRBJ2-2): SQTIHQWPATLVQPVGSPLSLECTVEGTSNPNLYWYRQAAGRGLQLLFYSVGIGQISSEVPQNLSASRPQDRQFILSSKKLLLSDSGFYLCAWTFGGAFGAGELFFGEGSRLTVL.

The chain links TRBV27 to TRBJ1-6, with no clear D. The CDR3 runs 15 residues. Germline CDR1 is MNHEY and CDR2 is SMNVEV (reference sequence). Trimming took off 9 bases at V and 0 bases at J, with 12 bases between the two ends. CDR3 in DNA: TGTGCCAGTAGTAGAATTAGCTCCTATAATTCACCCCTCCACTTT. Translation gives CASSRISSYNSPLHF.

The chain has TRBV7-2 and TRBJ2-5; possible D gene TRBD2, 6 bases. CDR3 size: 14 residues. Germline CDR1 is SGHTA and CDR2 is FQGNSA. V was cut by 5 bases and J by 5 bases, with 15 bases left in between. The CDR3 sequence is CASSRESRRETQYF. The CDR3 bases are TGTGCCAGCAGCCGGGAGAGCCGGCGTGAGACCCAGTACTTC.

The gene calls are TRBV30 and TRBJ2-1; 7 nucleotides line up with TRBD2. The germline gives CDR1 GTSNPN, CDR2 SVGIG (reference sequence). V lost 2 bases to trimming and J lost 2 bases; unmatched junction nucleotides: 3. The CDR3 is 14 amino acids. This chain's CDR3 is CAWSLGGAYNEQFF. CDR3 in DNA: TGTGCCTGGAGTTTGGGGGGGGCCTACAATGAGCAGTTCTTC.

In the case of this clone: The same CDR3 can be traced to other DNA sequences in this sample. The rearrangement uses TRBV7-3 and TRBJ2-6; possible D gene TRBD2, 5 bases. The CDR3 has 14 residues. The germline V gene encodes CDR1 SGHTA and CDR2 FQGTGA. V gave up 5 bases and J gave up 1 base, with 6 bases separating them. This CDR3 is CASSPGSGANVLTF. The CDR3 DNA follows: TGTGCCAGCAGCCCGGGGTCTGGGGCCAACGTCCTGACTTTC.

V usage is TRBV5-8 and J usage is TRBJ1-6; D possibly corresponds to TRBD1 (5 bases). CDR3 length: 15 amino acids. V lost 1 base, J lost 1 base, and 6 bases lay in between. CDR1 is SGHTS, CDR2 YDEGEE, per germline. In nucleotides, the CDR3 is TGTGCCAGCAGCTTGTGGGGGTCCTATAATTCACCCCTCCACTTT. It specifies CASSLWGSYNSPLHF.

The chain links TRBV5-8 to TRBJ1-5, with 10 positions matching TRBD1. Trimming removed 5 bases from V and 7 bases from J; junction bases left unmatched: 6. This CDR3 region has 14 residues. CDR1 and CDR2 from the germline V gene are SGHTS and YDEGEE. CDR3 DNA: TGTGCCAGCAGATCATGGGACAGGGGCCAGCCCCAGCATTTT. Translating gives CASRSWDRGQPQHF.

The chain employs TRBV28 and TRBJ2-1; a weak D match, TRBD1 (6 bases). Trimming took 7 bases from V and 0 from J, leaving 16 bases between them. Germline V gene sequence: CDR1 MDHEN, CDR2 SYDVKM. The CDR3 spans 16 residues. CDR3 protein: CASTEGRGNSYNEQFF. DNA of the CDR3: TGTGCCAGCACCGAAGGTAGGGGGAACTCCTACAATGAGCAGTTCTTC.

This chain links TRBV28 with TRBJ2-7; a possible D gene is TRBD1 (5 bases). CDR1 and CDR2 from the germline V gene are MDHEN and SYDVKM. Between the trimmed V and J ends, which lost 10 bases and 2 bases, there was a span of 18 bases. The CDR3 contains 14 residues. The CDR3 nucleotides read TGTGCCATCTCTAGGGGCAGGGCCCCCTACGAGCAGTACTTC. This translates into CAISRGRAPYEQYF.

As DNA, the CDR3 is TGTGCCAGCAGCGTAAATGGTTTCGGGACCCTGAGCGCCAATGAGCAGTTCTTC. Protein product: CASSVNGFGTLSANEQFF. The chain uses TRBV9 and TRBJ2-1; D possibly uses TRBD1 or TRBD2 (5 bases each). Germline V lookup: CDR1 SGDLS, CDR2 YYNGEE. Trimming removed 1 base from V and 6 bases from J, with 23 bases in between. This CDR3 region has 18 residues. The whole variable domain, remainder taken from reference TRBV9 and TRBJ2-1, is DSGVTQTPKHLITATGQRVTLRCSPRSGDLSVYWYQQSLDQGLQFLIQYYNGEERAKGNILERFSAQQFPDLHSELNLSSLELGDSALYFCASSVNGFGTLSANEQFFGPGTRLTVL.

The J gene is TRBJ2-3, the V gene TRBV5-4; D remains unclear. The CDR3 is made up of 15 amino acids. V lost 2 bases to trimming and J lost 0 bases, with 10 bases between them. Germline V gene data show CDR1 as SGHNT and CDR2 as YYREEE (reference sequence). CDR3 DNA sequence: TGTGCCAGCAGCTTAAAGGAGTCTAGCACAGATACGCAGTATTTT. As protein: CASSLKESSTDTQYF.

The chain joins TRBV5-4 to TRBJ2-2; 8 positions agree with TRBD1. Per germline, CDR1 SGHNT and CDR2 YYREEE (reference sequence). The CDR3 contains 17 residues. The V gene end was trimmed by 4 bases and the J gene end by 3 bases; junction bases not matched to a gene: 11. As DNA, the CDR3 is TGTGCCAGCAGCGTGGGGCCAGGGGGCGCGGACACCGGGGAGCTGTTTTTT. Amino acids: CASSVGPGGADTGELFF.

The CDR3 region has the DNA TGCGCCAGCAGTAGGACAGGGGAGAAGCTCTATGGCTACACCTTC. Its translation is CASSRTGEKLYGYTF. The rearrangement joins TRBV5-1 to TRBJ1-2, with 9 nucleotides matching TRBD1. Germline trimming cut 5 bases from V and 4 bases from J; bases unmatched to any gene: 9. This CDR3 is 15 amino acids long. CDR1 is SGHRS and CDR2 is YFSETQ in the germline V gene.

The chain is built from TRBV18 and TRBJ2-7; 13 positions agree with TRBD2. Germline values: CDR1 KGHSH, CDR2 LQKENI. The CDR3 runs to 17 residues. V shed 5 bases, J shed 5 bases, and the junction held 12 bases outside the gene matches. The CDR3 spells CASSYTSGGASIHEQYF. The CDR3 DNA follows: TGTGCCAGCTCATATACTAGCGGGGGGGCGTCTATCCACGAGCAGTACTTC.

The rearrangement uses TRBV2 and TRBJ1-1, with 8 bases matching TRBD1. This CDR3 spans 14 amino acids. With V trimmed by 1 base and J by 5 bases, 3 bases remained unmatched. Looked up from germline, CDR1 is SNHLY and CDR2 is FYNNEI. This CDR3 is CASSEVGQETEAFF. The CDR3 nucleotides are TGTGCCAGCAGTGAAGTGGGACAGGAAACTGAAGCTTTCTTT.

V and J are TRBV6-5 and TRBJ1-5; 7 positions match TRBD1. This CDR3 is built from 14 residues. Germline V CDR1 and CDR2: MNHEY, SVGAGI. V lost 6 bases, J lost 7 bases, and 9 bases stayed unmatched. In DNA, the CDR3 is TGTGCCAGCAGCCCTGACAGGGAATTCCAGCCCCAGCATTTT. This gives the protein CASSPDREFQPQHF.

The V and J genes are TRBV6-1 and TRBJ2-4; D assignment may be TRBD1 or TRBD2 (5 bases each). Germline-derived CDR1 and CDR2 are MNHNS and SASEGT. V was pared by 8 bases and J by 0 bases, with 14 bases between. The CDR3 contains 15 residues. The chain's CDR3 is CASGGGGLAKNIQYF. Here the CDR3 DNA reads TGTGCCAGCGGGGGTGGCGGCCTAGCCAAAAACATTCAGTACTTC.

The chain employs TRBV19 and TRBJ2-3; D remains unclear. V lost 5 bases to trimming and J lost 3 bases, with 9 bases between them. This CDR3 spans 13 amino acids. CDR1 LNHDA and CDR2 SQIVND come from the germline V gene (reference sequence). Written as DNA, the CDR3 is TGTGCCAGTAGTTTCGCGAGAACAGATACGCAGTATTTT. Its protein is CASSFARTDTQYF.

This sequence joins TRBV7-9 and TRBJ1-2; maybe TRBD1 (5 bases). The CDR3 is 16 residues long. The V end was cut by 1 base, the J end by 5 bases, with 17 bases between. CDR1 and CDR2 from the germline V gene are SEHNR and FQNEAQ (reference sequence). CDR3 region: CASSLVSLGVKYGYTF. The CDR3, as DNA: TGTGCCAGCAGCTTAGTTTCTCTGGGGGTGAAGTATGGCTACACCTTC. Together with reference TRBV7-9 and TRBJ1-2, the CDR3 gives the full variable domain: DTGVSQNPRHKITKRGQNVTFRCDPISEHNRLYWYRQTLGQGPEFLTYFQNEAQLEKSRLLSDRFSAERPKGSFSTLEIQRTEQGDSAMYLCASSLVSLGVKYGYTFGSGTRLTVV.

This rearrangement joins TRBV6-5 to TRBJ2-7; TRBD1 might be the D (5 bases). There are 11 residues in the CDR3. Germline V gene lookup returns CDR1 MNHEY and CDR2 SVGAGI. The V end lost 5 bases, the J end lost 6 bases, and 8 bases lay between the germline ends. The CDR3 DNA reads TGTGCCAGCAGTCAGGGAAGCGAGCAGTACTTC. Translation: CASSQGSEQYF.

This sequence joins TRBV25-1 and TRBJ2-7, with a possible D match to TRBD1 (6 bases). This CDR3 is 13 amino acids long. V was pared by 3 bases and J by 3 bases, with 9 bases between. Germline V gene lookup returns CDR1 MGHDK and CDR2 SYGVNS. The CDR3 coding sequence is TGTGCCAGCAGTGAGCAGGGGAACTACGAGCAGTACTTC. Amino acid sequence: CASSEQGNYEQYF.

This clone was recorded once. The genes are TRBV6-1 and TRBJ2-3; D remains ambiguous. The CDR3 runs 14 residues. Trimming left V 3 bases short and J 1 base short, with 8 bases between. From germline, CDR1 is MNHNS and CDR2 SASEGT. CDR3 sequence: CASSDLGRTDTQYF. As DNA, the CDR3 is TGTGCCAGCAGTGATCTGGGTCGCACAGATACGCAGTATTTT.

The rearrangement uses TRBV4-1 and TRBJ1-1, with D perhaps matching TRBD1 (6 bases). This CDR3 has 15 residues. Looked up from germline, CDR1 is MGHRA and CDR2 is YSYEKL. V lost 1 base and J 0 bases, leaving 9 bases between the germline ends. The CDR3 reads CASSQATGMNTEAFF. The DNA of the CDR3 is TGCGCCAGCAGCCAAGCGACAGGAATGAACACTGAAGCTTTCTTT.

The gene calls are TRBV6-5 and TRBJ2-3; D is unresolved. Trimming took 6 bases from V and 0 from J, leaving 13 bases between them. The CDR3 loop spans 15 amino acids. Per the germline V gene, CDR1 is MNHEY and CDR2 is SVGAGI. As DNA, the CDR3 is TGTGCCAGCAGCCAGACAATGACTAGCACAGATACGCAGTATTTT. Its translation: CASSQTMTSTDTQYF.

The chain uses TRBV6-6 and TRBJ2-1; possibly TRBD2 for D (5 bases). Trimming pared 5 bases from V and 0 bases from J, leaving 11 bases between. This CDR3 has 15 residues. Per germline, CDR1 MNHNY and CDR2 SVGAGI (reference sequence). Written as DNA, the CDR3 is TGTGCCAGCAGTCCGAGCGGAGACTCCTACAATGAGCAGTTCTTC. Translation gives CASSPSGDSYNEQFF.

The chain combines TRBV7-9 with TRBJ1-5; D is unresolved. V was trimmed by 1 base and J by 0 bases, leaving 13 bases between them. Germline CDR1 is SEHNR and CDR2 is FQNEAQ (reference sequence). This CDR3 region has 17 residues. The CDR3 bases are TGTGCCAGCAGCTTAGGACGGAAGCTCTATAGCAATCAGCCCCAGCATTTT. Translating gives CASSLGRKLYSNQPQHF.